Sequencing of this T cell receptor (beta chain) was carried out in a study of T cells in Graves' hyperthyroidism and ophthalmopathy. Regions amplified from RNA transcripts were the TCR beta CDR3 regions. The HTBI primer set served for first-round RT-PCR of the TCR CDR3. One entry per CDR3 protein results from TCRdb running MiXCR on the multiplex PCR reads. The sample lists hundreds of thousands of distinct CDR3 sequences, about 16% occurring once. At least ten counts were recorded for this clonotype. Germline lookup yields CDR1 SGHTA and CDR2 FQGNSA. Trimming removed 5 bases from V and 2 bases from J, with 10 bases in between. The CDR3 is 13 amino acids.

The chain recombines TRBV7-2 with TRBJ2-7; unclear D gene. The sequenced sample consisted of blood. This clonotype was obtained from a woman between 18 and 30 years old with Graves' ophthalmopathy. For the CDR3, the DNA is TGTGCCAGCAGCCCTGGATATCCCTACGAGCAGTACTTC. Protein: CASSPGYPYEQYF.